These T cell receptor beta chains were read from a single sample in a study of OX40 agonist ivuxolimab in advanced cancers. TCRdb's copy holds only in-frame clones and misses some; the assay was immunoSEQ multiplex PCR. The sample records around 77,000 clones, approximately 94% being singletons. The sequences come from CD4+ or CD8+ T cells sorted from blood, collected in a trial of the OX40 agonist ivuxolimab. These receptors were taken from an adult with an advanced solid tumor such as melanoma, head and neck, liver or kidney cancer. Both conserved end residues are part of each CDR3. Fields, in order: D gene, clone size, J gene, V gene, CDR3 DNA, CDR3 protein. A D gene is named only where the DNA matches it firmly. Clone size is not always given. Where it is, it says once, few, many or a class for expanded clones.

D: .
size: .
J: TRBJ2-5
V: TRBV15
DNA: TGTGCCACCAGCAGAGATGGGCAGACTCAAGAGACCCAGTACTTC
CDR3: CATSRDGQTQETQYF

D: TRBD2
size: .
J: TRBJ2-3
V: TRBV4-2
DNA: TGTGCCAGCAGCCAAGATACCCGACTAGCGGGAGGGTGGGATACGCAGTATTTT
CDR3: CASSQDTRLAGGWDTQYF

D: .
size: once
J: TRBJ2-3
V: TRBV28
DNA: TGTGCCAGCAGTCCCTTTTCGGATACGCAGTATTTT
CDR3: CASSPFSDTQYF

D: TRBD2
size: once
J: TRBJ2-2
V: TRBV15
DNA: TGTGCCACCAGCAGTAGCGGGAGGAACACCGGGGAGCTGTTTTTT
CDR3: CATSSSGRNTGELFF

D: .
size: .
J: TRBJ2-1
V: TRBV9
DNA: TGTGCCAGCAGCGTAGTGCAGCGGTCTGCCTACAATGAGCAGTTCTTC
CDR3: CASSVVQRSAYNEQFF

D: TRBD2
size: .
J: TRBJ2-7
V: TRBV11-2
DNA: TGTGCCAGCAGCTCCTCGGGACTAGCGGGAGACGAGCAGTACTTC
CDR3: CASSSSGLAGDEQYF

D: .
size: .
J: TRBJ2-7
V: TRBV28
DNA: TGTGCCAGCAGGGCCGGGACCGCGAGCTCCTACGAGCAGTACTTC
CDR3: CASRAGTASSYEQYF

D: .
size: .
J: TRBJ1-2
V: TRBV28
DNA: TGTGCCAGCAGCCCCGCGGAGGGCGGATATGGCTACACCTTC
CDR3: CASSPAEGGYGYTF

D: .
size: .
J: TRBJ2-3
V: TRBV9
DNA: TGTGCCAGCAGCGTAGCGGCGGTCGCCACAGATACGCAGTATTTT
CDR3: CASSVAAVATDTQYF

D: TRBD2
size: once
J: TRBJ2-1
V: TRBV28
DNA: TGTGCCAGCAGTTCGCTAGCGGGAGGGCGGAATGAGCAGTTCTTC
CDR3: CASSSLAGGRNEQFF

D: TRBD2
size: once
J: TRBJ2-7
V: TRBV7-8
DNA: TGTGCCAGCAGCAAGTGGGTAGCGGGAGGGCCGCGGGAGCAGTACTTC
CDR3: CASSKWVAGGPREQYF

D: .
size: .
J: TRBJ2-3
V: TRBV5-1
DNA: TGCGCCAGCAGCTCCGAAAATCTACGCACAGATACGCAGTATTTT
CDR3: CASSSENLRTDTQYF

D: .
size: .
J: TRBJ2-7
V: TRBV28
DNA: TGTGCCAGCAGTTTTTCCGGGCGCGCCTACGAGCAGTACTTC
CDR3: CASSFSGRAYEQYF

D: .
size: .
J: TRBJ1-1
V: TRBV28
DNA: TGTGCCACCCGGGGGAACACTGAAGCTTTCTTT
CDR3: CATRGNTEAFF

D: TRBD2
size: .
J: TRBJ2-3
V: TRBV28
DNA: TGTGCCAGCAGCTCCTCTCTAGCGGTTACCACAGATACGCAGTATTTT
CDR3: CASSSSLAVTTDTQYF

D: TRBD1
size: .
J: TRBJ2-7
V: TRBV14
DNA: TGTGCCAGCAGCTTTGACAGGGGGTTTGTGGACGAGCAGTACTTC
CDR3: CASSFDRGFVDEQYF

D: .
size: .
J: TRBJ2-1
V: TRBV11-2
DNA: TGTGCCAGCAGCCGGACAGTTCTTTGGGCTAATGAGCAGTTCTTC
CDR3: CASSRTVLWANEQFF

D: TRBD2
size: .
J: TRBJ2-7
V: TRBV28
DNA: TGTGCCAGCAGTAAAACGGGACTAGCGGGAGTCGAGCAGTACTTC
CDR3: CASSKTGLAGVEQYF

D: TRBD2
size: once
J: TRBJ2-7
V: TRBV9
DNA: TGTGCCAGCAACCCCCCTGGGCTAGCGGGAGTAGTAAGTCGCTCCTACGAGCAGTACTTC
CDR3: CASNPPGLAGVVSRSYEQYF

D: TRBD1
size: .
J: TRBJ2-1
V: TRBV5-1
DNA: TGCGCCAGCAGCTTGGAGGGGCTGACAGGGGACTACAATGAGCAGTTCTTC
CDR3: CASSLEGLTGDYNEQFF

D: .
size: .
J: TRBJ2-1
V: TRBV27
DNA: TGTGCCACCTCTGAGGTTTCCCCCTTACAGGGGCAGTTCTTC
CDR3: CATSEVSPLQGQFF

D: TRBD2
size: .
J: TRBJ2-7
V: TRBV5-1
DNA: TGCGCCAGCAGCTTGGACGGGAGGGCCGGCGAGCAGTACTTC
CDR3: CASSLDGRAGEQYF

D: .
size: .
J: TRBJ2-3
V: TRBV27
DNA: TGTGCCAGCAGCTTAGGGGGGGGGAGAGATACGCAGTATTTT
CDR3: CASSLGGGRDTQYF

D: .
size: .
J: TRBJ1-1
V: TRBV28
DNA: TGTGCCAGCAGTTTAATGCCGACAGCTGCTAGACGAGCTTTCTTT
CDR3: CASSLMPTAARRAFF

D: TRBD1
size: .
J: TRBJ1-5
V: TRBV9
DNA: TGTGCCAGCAGCGGGACAGGGGAGCAGCCCCAGCATTTT
CDR3: CASSGTGEQPQHF

D: .
size: .
J: TRBJ2-5
V: TRBV18
DNA: TGTGCCAGCTCACCACAGAGAGAAGAGACCCAGTACTTC
CDR3: CASSPQREETQYF

D: .
size: .
J: TRBJ1-1
V: TRBV30
DNA: TGTGCCTGGGGTAACGAGGAGGTTGGCACTGAAGCTTTCTTT
CDR3: CAWGNEEVGTEAFF

D: .
size: .
J: TRBJ2-2
V: TRBV7-9
DNA: TGTGCCAGCAGCTTACTCGGGTCGGGGAAGACCGGGGAGCTGTTTTTT
CDR3: CASSLLGSGKTGELFF

D: TRBD1
size: .
J: TRBJ2-7
V: TRBV7-2
DNA: TGTGCCAGCAGCTCGCCCCGGGACAGGGGGGCCTACGAGCAGTACTTC
CDR3: CASSSPRDRGAYEQYF

D: .
size: .
J: TRBJ2-2
V: TRBV7-9
DNA: TGTGCCAGCAGCTTTTTACGGGACCGCGGGGAGCTGTTTTTT
CDR3: CASSFLRDRGELFF

D: .
size: .
J: TRBJ1-1
V: TRBV7-6
DNA: TGTGCCAGCAGCTTAGTCCCAGCAAACACTGAAGCTTTCTTT
CDR3: CASSLVPANTEAFF

D: .
size: .
J: TRBJ1-5
V: TRBV7-2
DNA: TGTGCCAGCAGCATAGGACAGAATCAGCCCCAGCATTTT
CDR3: CASSIGQNQPQHF

D: .
size: .
J: TRBJ2-3
V: TRBV5-6
DNA: TGTGCCAGCAGCAAAACAGATACGCAGTATTTT
CDR3: CASSKTDTQYF

D: .
size: .
J: TRBJ2-4
V: TRBV29-1
DNA: TGCAGCGTTGGTTTGGACATCGGAAACATTCAGTACTTC
CDR3: CSVGLDIGNIQYF

D: TRBD1
size: .
J: TRBJ1-3
V: TRBV7-9
DNA: TGTGCCAGCAGCCAAGACAGGGTTGGAAACACCATATATTTT
CDR3: CASSQDRVGNTIYF

D: .
size: .
J: TRBJ2-2
V: TRBV7-2
DNA: TGTGCCAGCCTCGGGGACGGGGAGCTGTTTTTT
CDR3: CASLGDGELFF

D: TRBD2
size: .
J: TRBJ2-1
V: TRBV4-3
DNA: TGCGCCAGCAGCCAAGGATTAGCGGGAGGCATCAATGAGCAGTTCTTC
CDR3: CASSQGLAGGINEQFF

D: TRBD2
size: once
J: TRBJ2-1
V: TRBV4-2
DNA: TGTGCCAGCAGCCAGGATAGCGGGAGGGTATACAATGAGCAGTTCTTC
CDR3: CASSQDSGRVYNEQFF

D: TRBD1
size: .
J: TRBJ1-3
V: TRBV5-1
DNA: TGCGCCAGCAGCCCAGGGACAGGGGTTGTAATGAACACCATATATTTT
CDR3: CASSPGTGVVMNTIYF

D: TRBD1
size: .
J: TRBJ2-7
V: TRBV7-2
DNA: TGTGCCAGCAGCTTAAACAGGGGTGGCCACGAGCAGTACTTC
CDR3: CASSLNRGGHEQYF

D: TRBD1
size: .
J: TRBJ2-7
V: TRBV28
DNA: TGTGCCAGCAGACGACAGGGCCCCTACGAGCAGTACTTC
CDR3: CASRRQGPYEQYF

D: .
size: .
J: TRBJ2-7
V: TRBV27
DNA: TGTGCCAGCAGTTTGGGTGAGGGGACCGAGCAGTACTTC
CDR3: CASSLGEGTEQYF

D: .
size: .
J: TRBJ1-1
V: TRBV2
DNA: TGTGCCAGCAGTGGGGGGCTGGTAGCTTTCTTT
CDR3: CASSGGLVAFF

D: .
size: .
J: TRBJ1-5
V: TRBV7-9
DNA: TGTGCCAGCAGCTTAGGTGGGTCCGACGTTAGCAATCAGCCCCAGCATTTT
CDR3: CASSLGGSDVSNQPQHF

D: .
size: .
J: TRBJ1-1
V: TRBV6-5
DNA: TGTGCCAGCAGCCGACGCGGGAGGGGAGCTTTCTTT
CDR3: CASSRRGRGAFF

D: .
size: .
J: TRBJ2-7
V: TRBV7-3
DNA: TGTGCCAGCAGCTTAAACCCGAGGGGTACCTACGAGCAGTACTTC
CDR3: CASSLNPRGTYEQYF

D: .
size: .
J: TRBJ1-6
V: TRBV27
DNA: TGTGCCAGCAGTTACACAGGCTATCTTAATTCACCCCTCCACTTT
CDR3: CASSYTGYLNSPLHF

D: .
size: .
J: TRBJ1-1
V: TRBV11-2
DNA: TGTGCCAGCAGCCCGGACAATGTGAACACTGAAGCTTTCTTT
CDR3: CASSPDNVNTEAFF

D: .
size: .
J: TRBJ2-2
V: TRBV4-3
DNA: TGCGCCAGCAGCCAACAGTCCCTAGGACGACGTACCGGGGAGCTGTTTTTT
CDR3: CASSQQSLGRRTGELFF

D: TRBD2
size: once
J: TRBJ2-1
V: TRBV15
DNA: TGTGCCACCAGCAAGACTAGCGGGAGGTGGAATGAGCAGTTCTTC
CDR3: CATSKTSGRWNEQFF

D: TRBD2
size: .
J: TRBJ2-5
V: TRBV7-3
DNA: TGTGCCAGCAGCCAGTCCAGCGGGAGGTGGGAGACCCAGTACTTC
CDR3: CASSQSSGRWETQYF